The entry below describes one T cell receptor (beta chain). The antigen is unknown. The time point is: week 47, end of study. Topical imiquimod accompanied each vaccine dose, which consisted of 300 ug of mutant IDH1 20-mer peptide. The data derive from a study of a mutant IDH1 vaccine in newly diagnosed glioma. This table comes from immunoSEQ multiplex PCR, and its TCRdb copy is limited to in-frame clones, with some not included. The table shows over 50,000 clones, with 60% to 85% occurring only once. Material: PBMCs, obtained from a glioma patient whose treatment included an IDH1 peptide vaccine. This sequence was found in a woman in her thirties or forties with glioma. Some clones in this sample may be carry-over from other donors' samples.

CDR3 protein: CASSQGNRDSVNEQFF. In nucleotides, the CDR3 is TGTGCCAGCAGCCAAGGAAACCGGGACTCCGTAAATGAGCAGTTCTTC. The chain couples TRBV4-2 to TRBJ2-1; D may be TRBD2 (6 bases). Per germline, CDR1 LGHNA and CDR2 YNFKEQ. The CDR3 spans 16 residues. Trimming shortened V by 1 base and J by 7 bases, and 17 bases separated the two germline ends.